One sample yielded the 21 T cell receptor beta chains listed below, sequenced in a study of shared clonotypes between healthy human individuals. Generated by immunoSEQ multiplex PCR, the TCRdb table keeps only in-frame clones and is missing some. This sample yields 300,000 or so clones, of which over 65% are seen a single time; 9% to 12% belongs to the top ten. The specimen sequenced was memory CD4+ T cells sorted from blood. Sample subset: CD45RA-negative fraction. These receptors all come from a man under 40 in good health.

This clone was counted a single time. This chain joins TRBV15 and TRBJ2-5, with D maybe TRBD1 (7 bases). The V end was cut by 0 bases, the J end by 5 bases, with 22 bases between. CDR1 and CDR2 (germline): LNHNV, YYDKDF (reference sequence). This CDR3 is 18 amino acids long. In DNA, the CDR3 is TGTGCCACCAGCAGAGATTTCGCAGGGGGTATAGGAGGGGAGACCCAGTACTTC. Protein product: CATSRDFAGGIGGETQYF.

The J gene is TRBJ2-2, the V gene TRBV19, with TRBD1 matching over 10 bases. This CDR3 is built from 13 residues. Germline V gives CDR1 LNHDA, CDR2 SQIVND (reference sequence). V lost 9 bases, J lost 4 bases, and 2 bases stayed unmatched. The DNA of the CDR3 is TGTGCCAGCGACAGGGGGCGCACCGGGGAGCTGTTTTTT. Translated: CASDRGRTGELFF.

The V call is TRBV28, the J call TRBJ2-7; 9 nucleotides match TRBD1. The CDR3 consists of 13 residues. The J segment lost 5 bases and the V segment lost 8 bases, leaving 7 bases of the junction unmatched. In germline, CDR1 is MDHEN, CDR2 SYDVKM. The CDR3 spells CASSLQGANEQYF. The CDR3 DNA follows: TGTGCCAGCTCCCTACAGGGGGCGAACGAGCAGTACTTC.

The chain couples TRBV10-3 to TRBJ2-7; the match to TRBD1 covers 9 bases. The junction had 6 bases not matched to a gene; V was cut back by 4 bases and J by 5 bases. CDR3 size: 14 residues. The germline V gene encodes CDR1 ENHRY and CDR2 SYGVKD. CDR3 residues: CAISGRDRENEQYF. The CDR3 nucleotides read TGTGCCATCAGTGGCCGGGACAGGGAGAACGAGCAGTACTTC.

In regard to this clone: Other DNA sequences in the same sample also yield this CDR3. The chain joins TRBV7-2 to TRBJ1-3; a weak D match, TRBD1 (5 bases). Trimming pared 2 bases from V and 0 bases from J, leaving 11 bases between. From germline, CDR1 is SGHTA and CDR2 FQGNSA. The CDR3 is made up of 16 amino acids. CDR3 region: CASSLRGASSGNTIYF. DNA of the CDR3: TGTGCCAGCAGCTTAAGGGGCGCTTCCTCTGGAAACACCATATATTTT.

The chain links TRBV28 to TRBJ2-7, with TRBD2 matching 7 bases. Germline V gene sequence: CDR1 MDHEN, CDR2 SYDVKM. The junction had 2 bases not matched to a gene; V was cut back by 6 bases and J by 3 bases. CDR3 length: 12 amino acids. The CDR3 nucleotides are TGTGCCAGCAGGTCTAGCGGCTACGAGCAGTACTTC. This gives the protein CASRSSGYEQYF.

CDR3 sequence: CASSQGLAGRQRAYEQYF. The CDR3, as DNA: TGTGCCAGCAGCCAGGGACTAGCGGGAAGGCAAAGGGCCTACGAGCAGTACTTC. The rearrangement uses TRBV7-2 and TRBJ2-7; 13 bases align to TRBD2. V was clipped by 5 bases and J by 2 bases; unmatched bases: 12. CDR3 length: 18 residues. The V gene's germline CDR1 is SGHTA and CDR2 FQGNSA. Full variable domain (remainder filled in from reference TRBV7-2 and TRBJ2-7): GAGVSQSPSNKVTEKGKDVELRCDPISGHTALYWYRQSLGQGLEFLIYFQGNSAPDKSGLPSDRFSAERTGGSVSTLTIQRTQQEDSAVYLCASSQGLAGRQRAYEQYFGPGTRLTVT.

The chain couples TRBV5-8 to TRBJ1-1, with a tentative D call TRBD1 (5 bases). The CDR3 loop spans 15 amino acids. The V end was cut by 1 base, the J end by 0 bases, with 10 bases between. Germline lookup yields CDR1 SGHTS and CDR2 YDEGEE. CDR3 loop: CASSLTRTLNTEAFF. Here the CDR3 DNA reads TGTGCCAGCAGCTTGACACGGACATTGAACACTGAAGCTTTCTTT.

CDR3 DNA: TGTGCCAGCAGTTCCCGACAGGTGGGGAATGAAAAACTGTTTTTT. As protein: CASSSRQVGNEKLFF. This chain connects TRBV27 to TRBJ1-4; perhaps TRBD1 as D (6 bases). The CDR3 totals 15 residues. CDR1 and CDR2 from the germline V gene are MNHEY and SMNVEV (reference sequence). V was cut by 4 bases and J by 5 bases, with 14 bases left in between.

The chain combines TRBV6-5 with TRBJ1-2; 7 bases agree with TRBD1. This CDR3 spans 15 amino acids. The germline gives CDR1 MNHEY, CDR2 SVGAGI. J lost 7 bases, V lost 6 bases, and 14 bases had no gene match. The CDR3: CASSRPRGGRAGYTF. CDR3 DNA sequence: TGTGCCAGCAGCCGCCCCAGGGGGGGCAGAGCTGGCTACACCTTC.

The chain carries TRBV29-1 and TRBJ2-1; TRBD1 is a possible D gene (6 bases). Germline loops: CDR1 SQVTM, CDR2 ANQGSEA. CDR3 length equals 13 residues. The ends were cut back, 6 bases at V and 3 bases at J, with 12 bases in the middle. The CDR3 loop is CSVNVQGYNEQFF. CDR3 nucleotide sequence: TGCAGCGTCAATGTACAGGGCTACAATGAGCAGTTCTTC.

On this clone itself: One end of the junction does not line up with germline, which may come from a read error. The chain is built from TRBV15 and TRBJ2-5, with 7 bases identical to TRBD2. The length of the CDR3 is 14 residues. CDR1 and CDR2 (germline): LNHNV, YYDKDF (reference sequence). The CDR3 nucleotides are TGTGCCACCAGCAGAGATTGGGAGGGAGAGACCCAATACTTC. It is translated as CATSRDWEGETQYF.

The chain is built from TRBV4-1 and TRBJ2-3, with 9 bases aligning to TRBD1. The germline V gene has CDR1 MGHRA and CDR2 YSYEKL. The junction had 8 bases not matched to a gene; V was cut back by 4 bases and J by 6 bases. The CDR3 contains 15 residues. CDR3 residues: CASSPGQGRVDTQYF. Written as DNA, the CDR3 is TGCGCCAGCAGCCCCGGACAGGGGAGGGTTGATACGCAGTATTTT.

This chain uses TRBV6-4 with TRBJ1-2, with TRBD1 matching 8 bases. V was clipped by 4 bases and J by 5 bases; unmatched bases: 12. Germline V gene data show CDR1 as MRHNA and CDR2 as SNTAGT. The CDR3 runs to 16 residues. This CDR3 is CASSVSAGTGVYGYTF. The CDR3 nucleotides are TGTGCCAGCAGTGTTTCGGCGGGGACAGGCGTTTATGGCTACACCTTC.

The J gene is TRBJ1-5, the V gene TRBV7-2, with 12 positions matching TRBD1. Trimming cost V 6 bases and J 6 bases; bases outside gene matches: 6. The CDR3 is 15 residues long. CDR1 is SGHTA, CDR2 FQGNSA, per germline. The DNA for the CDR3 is TGTGCCAGCAGTCTGGGACAGGGGGCTTTTCAGCCCCAGCATTTT. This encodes CASSLGQGAFQPQHF.

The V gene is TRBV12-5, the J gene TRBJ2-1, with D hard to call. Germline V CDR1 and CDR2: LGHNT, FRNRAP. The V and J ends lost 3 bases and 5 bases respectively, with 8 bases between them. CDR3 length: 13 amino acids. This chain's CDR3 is CASGLAPDNEQFF. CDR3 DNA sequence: TGTGCTAGTGGTTTAGCGCCGGACAATGAGCAGTTCTTC.

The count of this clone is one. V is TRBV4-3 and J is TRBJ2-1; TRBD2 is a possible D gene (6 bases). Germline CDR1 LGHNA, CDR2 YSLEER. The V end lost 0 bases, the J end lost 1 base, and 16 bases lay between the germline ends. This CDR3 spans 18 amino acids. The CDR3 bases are TGCGCCAGCAGCCAAGATATGGTGGGAGGATGGTCCTACAATGAGCAGTTCTTC. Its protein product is CASSQDMVGGWSYNEQFF.

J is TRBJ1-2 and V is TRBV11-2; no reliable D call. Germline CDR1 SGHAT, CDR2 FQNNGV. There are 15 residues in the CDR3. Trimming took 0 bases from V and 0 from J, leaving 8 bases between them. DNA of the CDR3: TGTGCCAGCAGCTTAGAATATCGGGCTAACTATGGCTACACCTTC. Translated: CASSLEYRANYGYTF. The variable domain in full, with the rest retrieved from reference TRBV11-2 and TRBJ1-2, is EAGVAQSPRYKIIEKRQSVAFWCNPISGHATLYWYQQILGQGPKLLIQFQNNGVVDDSQLPKDRFSAERLKGVDSTLKIQPAKLEDSAVYLCASSLEYRANYGYTFGSGTRLTVV.

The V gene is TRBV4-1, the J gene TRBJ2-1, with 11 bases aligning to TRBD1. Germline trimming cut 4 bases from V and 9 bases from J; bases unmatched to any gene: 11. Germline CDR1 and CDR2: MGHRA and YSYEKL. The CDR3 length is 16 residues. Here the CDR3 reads CASSPGRDRGFGEQFF. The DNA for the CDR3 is TGCGCCAGCAGCCCTGGGAGGGACAGGGGGTTCGGTGAGCAGTTCTTC.

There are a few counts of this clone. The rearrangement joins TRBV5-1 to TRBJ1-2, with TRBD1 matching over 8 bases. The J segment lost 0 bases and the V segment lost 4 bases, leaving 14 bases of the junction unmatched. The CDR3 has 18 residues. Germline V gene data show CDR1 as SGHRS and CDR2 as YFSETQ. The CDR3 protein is CASSLRGPTTLANYGYTF. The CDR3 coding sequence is TGCGCCAGCAGCCTCAGGGGGCCCACGACTCTAGCTAACTATGGCTACACCTTC. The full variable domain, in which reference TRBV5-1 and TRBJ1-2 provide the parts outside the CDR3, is KAGVTQTPRYLIKTRGQQVTLSCSPISGHRSVSWYQQTPGQGLQFLFEYFSETQRNKGNFPGRFSGRQFSNSRSEMNVSTLELGDSALYLCASSLRGPTTLANYGYTFGSGTRLTVV.

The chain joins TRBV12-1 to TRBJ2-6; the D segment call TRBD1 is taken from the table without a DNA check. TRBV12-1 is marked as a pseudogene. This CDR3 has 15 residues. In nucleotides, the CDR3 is TGTGCCAGCAGCGTAGGACAAAGTCGGGCCAACGTCCTGACTTTC. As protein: CASSVGQSRANVLTF.